This TCR beta chain was recovered during a study of T cells after yellow fever vaccination. Making TCR cDNA involved 5'RACE template switching, which added UMIs and a universal primer site. From the 5' RACE reads, TCRdb called clonotypes with MiXCR, one entry per CDR3 protein. The sample has a few hundred thousand distinct CDR3 sequences, more than 8.5% seen once. At least ten counts were recorded for this clonotype. Its antigen remains unidentified. General study results and limits: Repertoires obtained by FACS sorting could include abundant clonotypes that entered as contaminants from the bulk population. Detected again after the booster were most primary-vaccination clones, at about 96% CD4 and nearly 90% CD8. Overlap between CD4 and CD8 compartments was detected for a small share of clonotypes.

The CDR3 runs to 10 residues. Germline V gene lookup returns CDR1 MNHEY and CDR2 SVGEGT. The V end was cut by 5 bases, the J end by 5 bases, with 4 bases between. V is TRBV6-2 or TRBV6-3 and J is TRBJ2-7; D unresolved. The source was PBMCs, collected on the day of the first yellow fever vaccination. This TCR was sampled from a man aged 18 to 30 who received the YFV17D yellow fever vaccine. The CDR3 loop reads CASSKNEQYV. In DNA form, the CDR3 reads TGTGCCAGCAGTAAGAACGAGCAGTACGTC.